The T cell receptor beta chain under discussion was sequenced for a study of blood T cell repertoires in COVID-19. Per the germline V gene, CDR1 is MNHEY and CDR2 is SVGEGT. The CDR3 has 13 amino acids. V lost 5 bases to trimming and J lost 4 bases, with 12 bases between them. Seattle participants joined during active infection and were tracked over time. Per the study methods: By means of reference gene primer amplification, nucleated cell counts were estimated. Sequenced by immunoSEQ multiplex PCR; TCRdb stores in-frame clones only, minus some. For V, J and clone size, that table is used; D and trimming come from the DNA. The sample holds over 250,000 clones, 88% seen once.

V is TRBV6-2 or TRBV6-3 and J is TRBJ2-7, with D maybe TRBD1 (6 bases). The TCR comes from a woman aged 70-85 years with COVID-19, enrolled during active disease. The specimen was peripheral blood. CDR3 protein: CASSKDRTYEQYF. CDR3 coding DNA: TGTGCCAGCAGTAAAGACAGGACTTACGAGCAGTACTTC.